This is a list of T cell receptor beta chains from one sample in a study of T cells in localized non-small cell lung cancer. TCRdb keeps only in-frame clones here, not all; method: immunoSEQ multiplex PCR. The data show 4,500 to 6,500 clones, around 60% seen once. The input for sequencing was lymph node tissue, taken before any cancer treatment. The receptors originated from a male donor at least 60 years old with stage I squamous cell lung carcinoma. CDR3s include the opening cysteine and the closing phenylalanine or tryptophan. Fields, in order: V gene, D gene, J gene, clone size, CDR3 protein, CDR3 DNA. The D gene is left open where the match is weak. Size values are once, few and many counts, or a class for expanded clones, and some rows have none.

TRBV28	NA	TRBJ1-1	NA	CASSLYLGTEAFF	TGTGCCAGCAGTTTATATCTGGGCACTGAAGCTTTCTTT
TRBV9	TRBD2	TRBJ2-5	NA	CASSVVGRAGETQYF	TGTGCCAGCAGCGTAGTCGGGAGGGCCGGAGAGACCCAATACTTC
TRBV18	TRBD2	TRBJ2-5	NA	CASSPAGEETQYF	TGTGCCAGCTCACCCGCGGGGGAAGAGACCCAGTACTTC
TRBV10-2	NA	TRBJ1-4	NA	CASRRRGNEKLFF	TGCGCCAGCAGGAGACGGGGGAATGAAAAACTGTTTTTT
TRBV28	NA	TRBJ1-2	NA	CASSLGSLGGYTF	TGTGCCAGCAGTTTGGGATCTCTAGGAGGCTACACCTTC
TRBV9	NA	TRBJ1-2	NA	CASSVDPSANYGYTF	TGTGCCAGCAGCGTAGACCCTTCGGCTAACTATGGCTACACCTTC
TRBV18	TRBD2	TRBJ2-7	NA	CASSPPGGDYYEQYF	TGTGCCAGCTCACCACCGGGGGGGGATTACTACGAGCAGTACTTC
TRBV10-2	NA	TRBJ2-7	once	CASSESRYPYDYEQYF	TGCGCCAGCAGTGAGTCTCGCTATCCCTACGACTACGAGCAGTACTTC
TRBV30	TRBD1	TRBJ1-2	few	CAWRQGDASGYTF	TGTGCCTGGAGACAGGGGGATGCCTCCGGCTACACCTTC
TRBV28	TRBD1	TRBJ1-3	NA	CASSSGTGGVSGNTIYF	TGTGCCAGCAGCTCCGGGACAGGGGGCGTATCTGGAAACACCATATATTTT
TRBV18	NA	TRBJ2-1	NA	CASTTEGGASGEQFF	TGTGCCAGCACCACAGAGGGTGGAGCGTCTGGGGAGCAGTTCTTC
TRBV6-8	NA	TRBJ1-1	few	CASYHLSRATEAFF	TGTGCCAGCTACCACCTCTCGAGAGCCACTGAAGCTTTCTTT
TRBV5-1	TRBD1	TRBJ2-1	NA	CASSQITGGSEQFF	TGCGCCAGCAGCCAAATAACAGGGGGCAGTGAGCAGTTCTTC
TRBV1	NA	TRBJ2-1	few	CASSPSGGKEQFF	TGCGCCAGCAGCCCGTCAGGAGGCAAGGAGCAGTTCTTC
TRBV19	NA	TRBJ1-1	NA	CASRNRISTEAFF	TGTGCCAGTAGGAACCGAATCTCCACTGAAGCTTTTTTT
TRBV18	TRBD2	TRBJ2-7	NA	CASSPGLAGEHEQYF	TGTGCCAGCTCACCTGGACTAGCGGGAGAGCATGAGCAGTACTTC
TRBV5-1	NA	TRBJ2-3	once	CASSLTQLVPSTDTQYF	TGCGCCAGCAGCTTGACCCAACTAGTGCCTAGCACAGATACGCAGTATTTT
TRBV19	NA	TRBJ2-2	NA	CASSPLEGYTGELFF	TGTGCCAGTAGTCCTCTGGAGGGTTACACCGGGGAGCTGTTTTTT
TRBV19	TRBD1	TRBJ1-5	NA	CATRRDSGNQPQHF	TGTGCCACCCGCCGGGACAGTGGAAATCAGCCCCAGCATTTT
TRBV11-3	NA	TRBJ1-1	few	CASSPRPRVGTEAFF	TGTGCCAGCAGCCCGAGACCGAGAGTAGGCACTGAAGCTTTCTTT
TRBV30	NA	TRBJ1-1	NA	CAWSGTVNTEAFF	TGTGCCTGGAGTGGGACGGTGAACACTGAAGCTTTCTTT
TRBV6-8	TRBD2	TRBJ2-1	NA	CASNPGTSVLNSEFF	TGTGCCAGCAACCCTGGGACTAGCGTACTCAATTCGGAGTTCTTC
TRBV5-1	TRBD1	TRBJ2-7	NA	CASRRTDRDREQYF	TGCGCCAGCCGTCGGACGGACAGGGATCGCGAGCAGTACTTC
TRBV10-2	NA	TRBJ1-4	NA	CASRGGRDGPIEKLFF	TGCGCCAGCAGAGGGGGACGGGATGGGCCTATTGAAAAACTGTTTTTT
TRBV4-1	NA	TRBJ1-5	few	CASSQDLYRTDYQHF	TGCGCCAGCAGCCAAGATCTGTATCGGACAGACTATCAGCATTTT
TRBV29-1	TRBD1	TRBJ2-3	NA	CSVRQGDPTDTQYF	TGCAGCGTGAGACAGGGGGACCCCACAGATACGCAGTATTTT
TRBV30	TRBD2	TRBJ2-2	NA	CASTRTSGRGGELFF	TGTGCCAGCACCCGGACTAGCGGGAGAGGCGGGGAGCTGTTTTTT
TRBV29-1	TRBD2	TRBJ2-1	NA	CSVESGASGRVNEQFF	TGCAGCGTTGAAAGTGGGGCTAGCGGGAGGGTAAATGAGCAGTTCTTC
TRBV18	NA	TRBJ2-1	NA	CASSPSDDEQFF	TGTGCCAGCTCACCATCGGACGATGAGCAGTTCTTC
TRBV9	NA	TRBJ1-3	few	CASSVGQVVGNTIYF	TGTGCCAGCAGCGTAGGCCAGGTAGTGGGAAACACCATATATTTT
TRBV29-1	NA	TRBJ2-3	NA	CSVEEARGDTQYF	TGCAGCGTTGAAGAAGCGAGAGGAGATACGCAGTATTTT
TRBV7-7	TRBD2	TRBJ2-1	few	CASSPGTSGSQPYNEQFF	TGTGCCAGCAGCCCCGGGACTAGCGGGAGCCAACCCTACAATGAGCAGTTCTTC
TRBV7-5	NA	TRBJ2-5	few	CASSLTGEGETQYF	TGTGCCAGCAGCCTCACAGGGGAGGGGGAGACCCAGTACTTC
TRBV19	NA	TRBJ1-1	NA	CASSTPLGRVVMNTEAFF	TGTGCCAGTAGTACCCCCTTAGGACGGGTCGTTATGAACACTGAAGCTTTCTTT
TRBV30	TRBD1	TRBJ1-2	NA	CAWITGTGDYGYTF	TGTGCCTGGATCACCGGGACAGGGGACTATGGCTACACCTTC
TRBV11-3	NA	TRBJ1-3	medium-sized	CASSSQGGGNTIYF	TGTGCCAGCAGCTCACAGGGAGGTGGAAACACCATATATTTT
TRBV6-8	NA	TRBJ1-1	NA	CASSYSRENTEAFF	TGTGCCAGCAGTTACTCGAGGGAAAACACTGAAGCTTTCTTT
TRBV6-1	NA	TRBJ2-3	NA	CASSEVGGMGTDTQYF	TGTGCCAGCAGTGAAGTGGGGGGCATGGGCACAGATACGCAGTATTTT